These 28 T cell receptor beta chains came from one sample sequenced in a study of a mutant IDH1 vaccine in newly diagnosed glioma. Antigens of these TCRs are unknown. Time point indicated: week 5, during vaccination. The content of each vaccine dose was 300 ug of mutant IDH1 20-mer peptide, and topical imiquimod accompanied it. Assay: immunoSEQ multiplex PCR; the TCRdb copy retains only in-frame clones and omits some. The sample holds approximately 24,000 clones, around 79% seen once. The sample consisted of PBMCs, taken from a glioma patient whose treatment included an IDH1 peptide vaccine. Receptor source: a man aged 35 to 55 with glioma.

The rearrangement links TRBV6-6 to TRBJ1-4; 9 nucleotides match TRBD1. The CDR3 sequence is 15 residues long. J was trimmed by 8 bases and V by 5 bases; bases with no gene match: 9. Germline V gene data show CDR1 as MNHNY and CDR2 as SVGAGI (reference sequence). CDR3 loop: CASSTGTGLGEKLFF. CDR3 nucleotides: TGTGCCAGCAGTACCGGGACAGGGCTGGGCGAAAAACTGTTTTTT.

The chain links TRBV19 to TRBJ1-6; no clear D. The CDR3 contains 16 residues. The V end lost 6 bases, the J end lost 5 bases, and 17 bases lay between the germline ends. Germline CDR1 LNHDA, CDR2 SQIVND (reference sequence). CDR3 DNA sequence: TGTGCCAGTAGCCTCCGGGCGGGGAGGGATAATTCACCCCTCCACTTT. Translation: CASSLRAGRDNSPLHF.

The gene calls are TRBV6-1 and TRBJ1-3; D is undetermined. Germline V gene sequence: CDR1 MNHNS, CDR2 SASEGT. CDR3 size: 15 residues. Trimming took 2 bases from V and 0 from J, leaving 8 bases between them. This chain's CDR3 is CASSEKRPSGNTIYF. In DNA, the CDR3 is TGTGCCAGCAGTGAAAAACGCCCCTCTGGAAACACCATATATTTT.

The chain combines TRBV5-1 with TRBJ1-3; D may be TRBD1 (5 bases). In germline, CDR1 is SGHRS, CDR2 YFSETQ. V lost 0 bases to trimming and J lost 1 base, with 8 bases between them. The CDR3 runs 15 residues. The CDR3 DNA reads TGCGCCAGCAGCTTGGCCGGGGGATCTGGAAACACCATATATTTT. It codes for CASSLAGGSGNTIYF.

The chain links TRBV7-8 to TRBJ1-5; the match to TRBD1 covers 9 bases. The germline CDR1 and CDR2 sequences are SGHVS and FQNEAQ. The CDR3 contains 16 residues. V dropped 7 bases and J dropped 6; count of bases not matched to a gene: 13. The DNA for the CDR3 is TGTGCCAGCAACCAAAACAGGGGGCAAGGGGGTCAGCCCCAGCATTTT. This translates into CASNQNRGQGGQPQHF. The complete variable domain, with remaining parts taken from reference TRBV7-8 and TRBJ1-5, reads GAGVSQSPRYKVAKRGQDVALRCDPISGHVSLFWYQQALGQGPEFLTYFQNEAQLDKSGLPSDRFFAERPEGSVSTLKIQRTQQEDSAVYLCASNQNRGQGGQPQHFGDGTRLSIL.

CDR3 sequence (DNA): TGTGCCACCAGCAGAGATCGGGGCGGGTATCTGAACACTGAAGCTTTCTTT. The encoded protein is CATSRDRGGYLNTEAFF. The V call is TRBV15, the J call TRBJ1-1; a weak D match, TRBD1 (5 bases). The germline CDR1 and CDR2 sequences are LNHNV and YYDKDF (reference sequence). V was cut by 0 bases and J by 0 bases, with 14 bases left in between. The CDR3 runs to 17 residues. Full variable domain (remainder filled in from reference TRBV15 and TRBJ1-1): DAMVIQNPRYQVTQFGKPVTLSCSQTLNHNVMYWYQQKSSQAPKLLFHYYDKDFNNEADTPDNFQSRRPNTSFCFLDIRSPGLGDTAMYLCATSRDRGGYLNTEAFFGQGTRLTVV.

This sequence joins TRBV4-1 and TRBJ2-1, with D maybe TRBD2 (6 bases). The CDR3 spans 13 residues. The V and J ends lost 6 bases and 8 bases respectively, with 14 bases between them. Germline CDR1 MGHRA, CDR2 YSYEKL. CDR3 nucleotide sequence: TGCGCCAGCAGTTCGACTAGGTCGGATGAGCAGTTCTTC. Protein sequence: CASSSTRSDEQFF.

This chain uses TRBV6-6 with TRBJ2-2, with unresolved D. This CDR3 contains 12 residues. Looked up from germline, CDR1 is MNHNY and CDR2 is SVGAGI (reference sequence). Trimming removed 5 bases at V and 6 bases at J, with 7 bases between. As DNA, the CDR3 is TGTGCCAGCAGTACCAACCCCGGGGAGCTGTTTTTT. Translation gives CASSTNPGELFF.

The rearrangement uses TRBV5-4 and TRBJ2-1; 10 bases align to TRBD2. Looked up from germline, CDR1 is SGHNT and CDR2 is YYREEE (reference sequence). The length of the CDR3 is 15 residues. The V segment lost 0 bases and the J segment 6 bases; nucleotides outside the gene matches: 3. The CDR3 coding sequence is TGTGCCAGCAGCTTGGTGGGACTAGCGATCAATGAGCAGTTCTTC. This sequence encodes CASSLVGLAINEQFF.

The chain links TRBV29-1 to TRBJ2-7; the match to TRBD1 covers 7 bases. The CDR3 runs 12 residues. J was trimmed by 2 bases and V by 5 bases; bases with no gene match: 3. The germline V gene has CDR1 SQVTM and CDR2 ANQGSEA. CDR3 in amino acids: CSVRGLTYEQYF. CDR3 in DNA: TGCAGCGTTAGGGGGCTTACCTACGAGCAGTACTTC.

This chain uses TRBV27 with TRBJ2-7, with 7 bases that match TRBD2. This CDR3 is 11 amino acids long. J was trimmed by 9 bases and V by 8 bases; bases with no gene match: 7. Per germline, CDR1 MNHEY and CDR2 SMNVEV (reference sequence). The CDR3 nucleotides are TGTGCCAGCCAGGCGGGAGTCGTGCAGTACTTC. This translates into CASQAGVVQYF.

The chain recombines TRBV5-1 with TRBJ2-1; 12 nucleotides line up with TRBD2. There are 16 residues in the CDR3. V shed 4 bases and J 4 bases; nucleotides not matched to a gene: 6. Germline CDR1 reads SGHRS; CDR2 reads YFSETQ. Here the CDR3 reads CASSRTLAGGYNEQFF. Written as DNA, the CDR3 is TGCGCCAGCAGCCGAACTCTAGCGGGAGGGTACAATGAGCAGTTCTTC.

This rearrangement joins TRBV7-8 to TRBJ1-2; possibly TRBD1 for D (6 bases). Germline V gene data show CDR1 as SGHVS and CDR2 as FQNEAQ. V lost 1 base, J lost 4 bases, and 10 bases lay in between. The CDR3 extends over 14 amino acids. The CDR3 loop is CASSLDGQSYGYTF. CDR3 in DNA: TGTGCCAGCAGCTTAGACGGACAGAGCTATGGCTACACCTTC. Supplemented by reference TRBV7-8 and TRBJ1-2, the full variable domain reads GAGVSQSPRYKVAKRGQDVALRCDPISGHVSLFWYQQALGQGPEFLTYFQNEAQLDKSGLPSDRFFAERPEGSVSTLKIQRTQQEDSAVYLCASSLDGQSYGYTFGSGTRLTVV.

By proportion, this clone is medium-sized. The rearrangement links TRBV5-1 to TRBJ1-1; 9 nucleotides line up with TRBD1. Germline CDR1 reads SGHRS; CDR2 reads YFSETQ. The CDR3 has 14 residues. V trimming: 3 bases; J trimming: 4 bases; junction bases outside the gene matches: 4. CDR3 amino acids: CASSWGQGSTEAFF. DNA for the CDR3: TGCGCCAGCAGCTGGGGACAGGGATCCACTGAAGCTTTCTTT.

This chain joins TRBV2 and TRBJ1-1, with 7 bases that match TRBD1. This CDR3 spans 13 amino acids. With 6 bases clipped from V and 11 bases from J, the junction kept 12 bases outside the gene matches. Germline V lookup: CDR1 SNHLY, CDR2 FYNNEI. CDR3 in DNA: TGTGCCAGCAGCGATTACCTGGGACAGAGGGCTTTCTTT. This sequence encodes CASSDYLGQRAFF.

The CDR3 spells CASSPGDVYEQYF. The CDR3 DNA sequence: TGCGCCAGCAGCCCTGGGGACGTCTACGAGCAGTACTTC. The chain recombines TRBV5-1 with TRBJ2-7, with D perhaps TRBD1 or TRBD2 (5 bases each). The CDR3 has 13 residues. V shed 4 bases and J shed 3 bases, with 11 bases lying between them. CDR1 and CDR2 from the germline V gene are SGHRS and YFSETQ. The variable domain in full, completed from reference TRBV5-1 and TRBJ2-7, reads KAGVTQTPRYLIKTRGQQVTLSCSPISGHRSVSWYQQTPGQGLQFLFEYFSETQRNKGNFPGRFSGRQFSNSRSEMNVSTLELGDSALYLCASSPGDVYEQYFGPGTRLTVT.

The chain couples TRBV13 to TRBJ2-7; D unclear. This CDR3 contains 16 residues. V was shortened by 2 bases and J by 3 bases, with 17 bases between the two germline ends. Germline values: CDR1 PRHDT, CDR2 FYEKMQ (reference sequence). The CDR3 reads CASSLRVYSGDYEQYV. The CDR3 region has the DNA TGTGCCAGCAGCTTACGTGTTTATTCCGGAGACTACGAGCAGTACGTC.

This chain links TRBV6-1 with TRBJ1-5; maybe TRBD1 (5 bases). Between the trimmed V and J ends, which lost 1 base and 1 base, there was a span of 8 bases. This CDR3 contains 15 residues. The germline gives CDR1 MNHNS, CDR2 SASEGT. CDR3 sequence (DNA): TGTGCCAGCAGTGAAGGGGGCGGGAGCAATCAGCCCCAGCATTTT. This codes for CASSEGGGSNQPQHF.

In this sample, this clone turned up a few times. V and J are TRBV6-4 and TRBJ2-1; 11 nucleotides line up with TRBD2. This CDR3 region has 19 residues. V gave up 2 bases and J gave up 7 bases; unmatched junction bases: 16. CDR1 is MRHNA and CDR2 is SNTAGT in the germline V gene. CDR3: CASSDPEHQLAGVGNEQFF. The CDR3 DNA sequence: TGTGCCAGCAGTGACCCAGAACACCAACTAGCGGGAGTAGGAAATGAGCAGTTCTTC.

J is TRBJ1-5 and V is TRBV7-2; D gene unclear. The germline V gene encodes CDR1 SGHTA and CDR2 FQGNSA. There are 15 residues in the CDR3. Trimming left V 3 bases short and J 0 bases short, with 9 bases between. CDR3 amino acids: CASSFIVNSNQPQHF. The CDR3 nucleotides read TGTGCCAGCAGCTTTATAGTGAATAGCAATCAGCCCCAGCATTTT.

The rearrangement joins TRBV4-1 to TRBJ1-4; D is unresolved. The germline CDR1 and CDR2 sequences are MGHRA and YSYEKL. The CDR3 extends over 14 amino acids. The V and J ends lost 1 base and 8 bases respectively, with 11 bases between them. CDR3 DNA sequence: TGCGCCAGCAGCCAAGCTTTAGAAGTAGAAAAACTGTTTTTT. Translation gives CASSQALEVEKLFF.

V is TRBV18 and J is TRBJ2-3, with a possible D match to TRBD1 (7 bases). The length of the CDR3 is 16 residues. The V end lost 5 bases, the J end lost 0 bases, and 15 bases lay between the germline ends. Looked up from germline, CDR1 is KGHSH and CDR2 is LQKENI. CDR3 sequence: CASSVTTGRSTDTQYF. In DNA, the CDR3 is TGTGCCAGCTCAGTGACGACAGGGAGGAGCACAGATACGCAGTATTTT.

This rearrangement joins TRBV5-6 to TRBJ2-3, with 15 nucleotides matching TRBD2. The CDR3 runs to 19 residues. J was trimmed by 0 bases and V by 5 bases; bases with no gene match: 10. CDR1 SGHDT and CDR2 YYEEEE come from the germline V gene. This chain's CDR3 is CASRSYGTSGGFSTDTQYF. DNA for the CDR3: TGTGCCAGCAGAAGCTATGGGACTAGCGGGGGGTTTAGCACAGATACGCAGTATTTT.

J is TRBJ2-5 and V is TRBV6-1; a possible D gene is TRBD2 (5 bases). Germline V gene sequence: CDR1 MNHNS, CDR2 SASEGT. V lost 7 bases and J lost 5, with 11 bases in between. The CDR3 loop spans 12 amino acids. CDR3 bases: TGTGCCAGCACCTGGGAGAGGGAGACCCAGTACTTC. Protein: CASTWERETQYF.

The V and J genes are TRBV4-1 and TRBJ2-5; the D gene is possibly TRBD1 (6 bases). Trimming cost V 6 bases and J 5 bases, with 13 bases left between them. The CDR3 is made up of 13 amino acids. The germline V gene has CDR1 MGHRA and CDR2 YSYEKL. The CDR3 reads CASSGPGVETQYF. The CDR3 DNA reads TGCGCCAGCAGTGGTCCAGGGGTGGAGACCCAGTACTTC.

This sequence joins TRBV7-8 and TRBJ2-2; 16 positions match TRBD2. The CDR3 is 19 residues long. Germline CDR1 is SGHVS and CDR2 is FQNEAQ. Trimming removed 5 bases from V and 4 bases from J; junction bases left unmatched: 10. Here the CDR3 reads CASSARRGLAGGVTGELFF. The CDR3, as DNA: TGTGCCAGCAGCGCGCGAAGGGGACTAGCGGGAGGGGTCACCGGGGAGCTGTTTTTT. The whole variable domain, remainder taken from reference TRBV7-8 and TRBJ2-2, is GAGVSQSPRYKVAKRGQDVALRCDPISGHVSLFWYQQALGQGPEFLTYFQNEAQLDKSGLPSDRFFAERPEGSVSTLKIQRTQQEDSAVYLCASSARRGLAGGVTGELFFGEGSRLTVL.

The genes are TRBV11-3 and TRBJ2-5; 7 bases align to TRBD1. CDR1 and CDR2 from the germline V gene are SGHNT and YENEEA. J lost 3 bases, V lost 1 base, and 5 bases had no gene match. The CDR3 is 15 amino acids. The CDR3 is CASSLATGTEETQYF. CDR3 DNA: TGTGCCAGCAGCTTAGCGACCGGGACAGAAGAGACCCAGTACTTC. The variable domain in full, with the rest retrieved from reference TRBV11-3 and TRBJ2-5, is EAGVVQSPRYKIIEKKQPVAFWCNPISGHNTLYWYLQNLGQGPELLIRYENEEAVDDSQLPKDRFSAERLKGVDSTLKIQPAELGDSAVYLCASSLATGTEETQYFGPGTRLLVL.

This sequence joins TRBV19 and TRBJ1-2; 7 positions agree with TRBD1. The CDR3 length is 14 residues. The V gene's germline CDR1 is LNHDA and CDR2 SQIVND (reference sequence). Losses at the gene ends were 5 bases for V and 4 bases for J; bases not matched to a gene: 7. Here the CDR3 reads CASSATTGSYGYTF. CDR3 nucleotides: TGTGCCAGTAGTGCCACGACAGGGTCCTATGGCTACACCTTC.